The 26 T cell receptor beta chains in this list originate from one sample, sequenced in a study of blood T cell repertoires in COVID-19 (dated by TCRdb to between 2020 and 2021). Library generation was performed with the immunoSEQ multiplex PCR assay. What TCRdb holds here is the immuneACCESS table cut down to in-frame rearrangements. Part of the clones is not present; checked against another copy, under half of the missing clones reflect an unresolved V gene, and the others are unexplained. In all, the sample holds about 130,000 clones, and over 70% of those were seen once. The ten largest clonotypes hold about 40% of the sample. Sample: peripheral blood. These receptors all come from a human donor in a cohort sampled during active COVID-19.

V gene TRBV30 combines with J gene TRBJ1-2, with a weak D call TRBD1 (6 bases). Trimming removed 5 bases from V and 3 bases from J, with 16 bases in between. The CDR3 totals 14 residues. Per the germline V gene, CDR1 is GTSNPN and CDR2 is SVGIG (reference sequence). The CDR3 here is CAWGQHRVYYGYTF. CDR3 coding DNA: TGTGCCTGGGGACAGCATAGGGTGTACTATGGCTACACCTTC.

This clone turned up a few times. The V gene is TRBV5-6, the J gene TRBJ2-5, with TRBD1 matching 8 bases. The CDR3 is made up of 15 amino acids. Germline CDR1 is SGHDT and CDR2 is YYEEEE. After removal of 7 bases from V and 4 bases from J, the junction contained 12 bases not matched to a gene. CDR3 residues: CASCSLVGQGETQYF. CDR3 in DNA: TGTGCCAGCTGCTCCTTGGTAGGACAGGGAGAGACCCAGTACTTC.

The chain couples TRBV24-1 to TRBJ2-3, with TRBD2 matching 8 bases. The ends lost 5 bases at V and 4 bases at J; junction bases unmatched: 4. This CDR3 is 14 amino acids long. Looked up from germline, CDR1 is KGHDR and CDR2 is SFDVKD. CDR3 loop: CATSAAGGADTQYF. For the CDR3, the DNA is TGTGCCACCAGTGCGGCGGGAGGAGCAGATACGCAGTATTTT.

This CDR3 reads CASSLDYASGGAQQFF. The DNA for the CDR3 is TGTGCCAGCAGCTTAGATTACGCTAGCGGGGGGGCCCAGCAGTTCTTC. The rearrangement uses TRBV7-2 and TRBJ2-1; 12 bases match TRBD2. The CDR3 contains 16 residues. Unmatched junction bases numbered 9, after V lost 1 base and J lost 11 bases. In germline, CDR1 is SGHTA, CDR2 FQGNSA.

The chain recombines TRBV19 with TRBJ2-1; 8 positions agree with TRBD1. The CDR3 consists of 11 residues. V was pared by 3 bases and J by 14 bases, with 3 bases of the junction left unmatched. Germline V gene sequence: CDR1 LNHDA, CDR2 SQIVND (reference sequence). The CDR3: CASSMEGQEFF. As DNA, the CDR3 is TGTGCCAGTAGTATGGAGGGACAGGAGTTCTTC.

This chain joins TRBV5-6 and TRBJ2-7, with D perhaps TRBD1 (6 bases). Germline V gene lookup returns CDR1 SGHDT and CDR2 YYEEEE. V was trimmed by 3 bases and J by 4 bases, leaving 11 bases between them. The CDR3 sequence is 13 residues long. CDR3 sequence reads: CASSSGQPYEQYF. CDR3 DNA sequence: TGTGCCAGCAGCTCCGGACAGCCTTACGAGCAGTACTTC. Supplemented by reference TRBV5-6 and TRBJ2-7, the full variable domain reads DAGVTQSPTHLIKTRGQQVTLRCSPKSGHDTVSWYQQALGQGPQFIFQYYEEEERQRGNFPDRFSGHQFPNYSSELNVNALLLGDSALYLCASSSGQPYEQYFGPGTRLTVT.

This chain joins TRBV9 and TRBJ2-6; D is ambiguous. With 4 bases removed from V and 4 bases from J, the gap between germline ends came to 6 bases. Per germline, CDR1 SGDLS and CDR2 YYNGEE. The CDR3 length is 13 residues. Written as DNA, the CDR3 is TGTGCCAGCAGCCAAGCCGGGGCCAACGTCCTGACTTTC. Translating it yields CASSQAGANVLTF.

The J gene is TRBJ2-7, the V gene TRBV18; the match to TRBD2 covers 12 bases. J lost 3 bases, V lost 1 base, and 1 base had no gene match. Germline V gene data show CDR1 as KGHSH and CDR2 as LQKENI. This CDR3 has 15 amino acids. CDR3 DNA sequence: TGTGCCAGCTCACCACGGACTAGCGGGGACTACGAGCAGTACTTC. This encodes CASSPRTSGDYEQYF.

This chain links TRBV27 with TRBJ1-2, with D possibly TRBD1 on 6 matching bases. There are 13 residues in the CDR3. The V end was cut by 6 bases, the J end by 4 bases, with 12 bases between. The germline V gene encodes CDR1 MNHEY and CDR2 SMNVEV (reference sequence). The chain's CDR3 is CASRLQGSYGYTF. CDR3 nucleotide sequence: TGTGCCAGCAGATTACAGGGAAGCTATGGCTACACCTTC.

This chain links TRBV4-1 with TRBJ2-1, with 11 positions matching TRBD2. Unmatched junction bases numbered 10, after V lost 5 bases and J lost 10 bases. The CDR3 consists of 15 residues. Germline loops: CDR1 MGHRA, CDR2 YSYEKL. The CDR3 sequence is CASSFLSGRADEQFF. CDR3 sequence (DNA): TGCGCCAGCAGCTTCCTTAGCGGGAGGGCGGACGAGCAGTTCTTC.

The V gene is TRBV19, the J gene TRBJ1-1; a possible D gene is TRBD1 (6 bases). With 6 bases removed from V and 11 bases from J, the gap between germline ends came to 37 bases. CDR3 length: 19 amino acids. The germline V gene has CDR1 LNHDA and CDR2 SQIVND (reference sequence). CDR3 protein: CASSSIRDRPSDNLVKAFF. DNA of the CDR3: TGTGCCAGTAGCTCAATTAGAGACAGGCCCTCGGATAATTTGGTCAAGGCTTTCTTT.

V usage is TRBV2 and J usage is TRBJ2-1; D is possibly TRBD1 (5 bases). Per germline, CDR1 SNHLY and CDR2 FYNNEI. Trimming cost V 5 bases and J 4 bases, with 9 bases left between them. The CDR3 extends over 13 amino acids. CDR3: CASSSRAYNEQFF. In nucleotides, the CDR3 is TGTGCCAGCAGTTCCAGGGCTTACAATGAGCAGTTCTTC.

This clone is a singleton in its sample. J is TRBJ1-1 and V is TRBV15, with TRBD1 matching 7 bases. V trimming: 1 base; J trimming: 6 bases; junction bases outside the gene matches: 2. The CDR3 sequence is 13 residues long. Per the germline V gene, CDR1 is LNHNV and CDR2 is YYDKDF (reference sequence). The CDR3 nucleotides read TGTGCCACCAGCAGAGGGCAGGGGGCTGAAGCTTTCTTT. Translated: CATSRGQGAEAFF.

This chain connects TRBV27 to TRBJ2-1, with TRBD1 matching over 7 bases. Germline lookup yields CDR1 MNHEY and CDR2 SMNVEV (reference sequence). Trimming cost V 5 bases and J 1 base; bases outside gene matches: 5. The CDR3 covers 15 residues. The CDR3 region has the DNA TGTGCCAGCAGTCGGGACAGACAATCCTACAATGAGCAGTTCTTC. It is translated as CASSRDRQSYNEQFF.

The chain has TRBV27 and TRBJ1-4; no definite D call. Trimming cost V 7 bases and J 2 bases, with 20 bases left between them. Germline assignment: CDR1 MNHEY and CDR2 SMNVEV (reference sequence). CDR3 length: 17 amino acids. DNA for the CDR3: TGTGCCAGCATCACTTCGACCCGGGAAACGACTAATGAAAAACTGTTTTTT. It is translated as CASITSTRETTNEKLFF. Full variable domain (missing parts from reference TRBV27 and TRBJ1-4): EAQVTQNPRYLITVTGKKLTVTCSQNMNHEYMSWYRQDPGLGLRQIYYSMNVEVTDKGDVPEGYKVSRKEKRNFPLILESPSPNQTSLYFCASITSTRETTNEKLFFGSGTQLSVL.

This chain links TRBV6-5 with TRBJ2-7, with 7 positions matching TRBD2. Trimming removed 8 bases from V and 0 bases from J; junction bases left unmatched: 7. CDR1 MNHEY and CDR2 SVGAGI come from the germline V gene. The CDR3 sequence is 14 residues long. This CDR3 reads CASEDGRSSYEQYV. DNA of the CDR3: TGTGCCAGCGAGGACGGGAGGAGCTCCTACGAGCAGTACGTC.

The chain combines TRBV19 with TRBJ2-5; 8 bases line up with TRBD2. This CDR3 comprises 16 residues. Germline V gene sequence: CDR1 LNHDA, CDR2 SQIVND (reference sequence). The trim removed 3 bases at V and 0 bases at J, leaving 6 bases unmatched. CDR3 in amino acids: CASSMYSGANQETQYF. In DNA form, the CDR3 reads TGTGCCAGTAGTATGTATAGCGGGGCCAACCAAGAGACCCAGTACTTC.

The chain links TRBV6-5 to TRBJ1-4; D is unresolved. This CDR3 has 14 residues. In germline, CDR1 is MNHEY, CDR2 SVGAGI. The ends were cut back, 2 bases at V and 7 bases at J, with 11 bases in the middle. The CDR3 sequence is CASSYGRVGEKLFF. As DNA, the CDR3 is TGTGCCAGCAGTTACGGTCGCGTCGGTGAAAAACTGTTTTTT.

V usage is TRBV19 and J usage is TRBJ2-1, with 7 bases fitting TRBD1. This CDR3 contains 14 residues. With 7 bases clipped from V and 6 bases from J, the junction kept 9 bases outside the gene matches. The germline V gene encodes CDR1 LNHDA and CDR2 SQIVND (reference sequence). The CDR3 nucleotides are TGTGCCAGTACCGACAGGGCTGTGGTCAATGAGCAGTTCTTC. This codes for CASTDRAVVNEQFF. Together with reference TRBV19 and TRBJ2-1, the CDR3 gives the full variable domain: DGGITQSPKYLFRKEGQNVTLSCEQNLNHDAMYWYRQDPGQGLRLIYYSQIVNDFQKGDIAEGYSVSREKKESFPLTVTSAQKNPTAFYLCASTDRAVVNEQFFGPGTRLTVL.

The V call is TRBV6-2 or TRBV6-3, the J call TRBJ1-1; 8 bases agree with TRBD1. Germline V lookup: CDR1 MNHEY, CDR2 SVGEGT. The CDR3 covers 14 residues. Trimming at V came to 6 bases and at J to 1 base, leaving 4 bases not matched to a gene. This CDR3 reads CASSPTGGNTEAFF. The CDR3 DNA reads as TGTGCCAGCAGCCCCACAGGGGGGAACACTGAAGCTTTCTTT.

The CDR3 spells CASSPPITHSQETQYF. CDR3 nucleotides: TGTGCCAGCTCACCACCGATCACCCACAGTCAAGAGACCCAGTACTTC. J is TRBJ2-5 and V is TRBV18, with no clear D. The CDR3 is 16 residues long. With 0 bases removed from V and 2 bases from J, the gap between germline ends came to 13 bases. The germline gives CDR1 KGHSH, CDR2 LQKENI.

The gene calls are TRBV6-1 and TRBJ1-2; tentatively, D is TRBD1 (5 bases). V was cut by 2 bases and J by 5 bases, with 9 bases left in between. This CDR3 is built from 13 residues. Germline CDR1 reads MNHNS; CDR2 reads SASEGT. Written as DNA, the CDR3 is TGTGCCAGCAGTGAACTTCAGGGTTATGGCTACACCTTC. Amino acid sequence: CASSELQGYGYTF.

The chain carries TRBV5-6 and TRBJ2-4; D possibly corresponds to TRBD2 (6 bases). The CDR3 consists of 19 residues. The germline V and J ends were trimmed by 2 bases and 3 bases, with 24 bases remaining between them. The germline CDR1 and CDR2 sequences are SGHDT and YYEEEE. CDR3 bases: TGTGCCAGCAGCTTTCGTCATTCCGGATGGGACTTCGGCAAAAACATTCAGTACTTC. This translates into CASSFRHSGWDFGKNIQYF.

The V gene is TRBV19, the J gene TRBJ1-1, with TRBD1 as a possible D gene (5 bases). Trimming left V 2 bases short and J 6 bases short, with 13 bases between. Germline assignment: CDR1 LNHDA and CDR2 SQIVND (reference sequence). CDR3 length: 14 amino acids. The CDR3 here is CASSIQGGSAEAFF. The DNA of the CDR3 is TGTGCCAGTAGTATACAGGGAGGGTCCGCTGAAGCTTTCTTT.

This clone was seen just once. The chain links TRBV4-2 to TRBJ2-6; the match to TRBD1 covers 10 bases. V lost 4 bases, J lost 4 bases, and 7 bases stayed unmatched. Germline CDR1 and CDR2: LGHNA and YNFKEQ. This CDR3 is 17 amino acids long. The CDR3 DNA reads TGTGCCAGCAGCCCCGGGACAGGGGTCCTCGGGGCCAACGTCCTGACTTTC. It yields the protein CASSPGTGVLGANVLTF.

The V and J genes are TRBV9 and TRBJ2-3, with TRBD2 identical over 9 bases. The length of the CDR3 is 15 residues. The J segment lost 6 bases and the V segment lost 4 bases, leaving 9 bases of the junction unmatched. Germline V lookup: CDR1 SGDLS, CDR2 YYNGEE. As DNA, the CDR3 is TGTGCCAGCAGCCCCTCGGGAACTAGCGGGGATACGCAGTATTTT. Translated, it gives CASSPSGTSGDTQYF.